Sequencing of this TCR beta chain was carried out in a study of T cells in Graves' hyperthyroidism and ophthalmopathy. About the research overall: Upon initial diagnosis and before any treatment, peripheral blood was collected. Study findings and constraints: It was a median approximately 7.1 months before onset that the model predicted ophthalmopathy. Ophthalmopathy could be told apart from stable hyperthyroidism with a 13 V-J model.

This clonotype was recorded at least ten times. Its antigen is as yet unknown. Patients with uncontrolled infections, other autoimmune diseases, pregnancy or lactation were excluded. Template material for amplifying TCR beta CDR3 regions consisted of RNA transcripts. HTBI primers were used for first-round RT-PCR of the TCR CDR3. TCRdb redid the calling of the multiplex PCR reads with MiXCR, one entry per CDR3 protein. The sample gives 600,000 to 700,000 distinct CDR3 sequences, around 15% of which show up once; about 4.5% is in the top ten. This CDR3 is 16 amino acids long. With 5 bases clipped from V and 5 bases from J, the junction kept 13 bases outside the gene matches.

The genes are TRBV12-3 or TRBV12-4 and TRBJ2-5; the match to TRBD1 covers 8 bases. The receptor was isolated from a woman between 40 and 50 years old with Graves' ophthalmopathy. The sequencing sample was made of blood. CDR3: CASSVGQGEGWETQYF. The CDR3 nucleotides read TGTGCCAGCAGTGTCGGACAGGGAGAAGGGTGGGAGACCCAGTACTTC.